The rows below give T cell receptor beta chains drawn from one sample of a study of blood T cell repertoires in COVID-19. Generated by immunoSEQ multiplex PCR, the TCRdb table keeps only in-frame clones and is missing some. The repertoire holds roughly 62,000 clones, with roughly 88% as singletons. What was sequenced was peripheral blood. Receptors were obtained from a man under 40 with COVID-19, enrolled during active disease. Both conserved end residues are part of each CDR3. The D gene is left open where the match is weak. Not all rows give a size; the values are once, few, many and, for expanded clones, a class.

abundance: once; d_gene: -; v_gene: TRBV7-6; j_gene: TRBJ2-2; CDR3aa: CASSLGGEITGELFF; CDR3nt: TGTGCCAGCAGCTTAGGGGGGGAGATCACCGGGGAGCTGTTTTTT
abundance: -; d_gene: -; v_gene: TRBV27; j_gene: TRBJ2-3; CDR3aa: CASSPNPQGVTQYF; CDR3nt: TGTGCCAGCAGTCCCAACCCTCAGGGTGTTACGCAGTATTTT
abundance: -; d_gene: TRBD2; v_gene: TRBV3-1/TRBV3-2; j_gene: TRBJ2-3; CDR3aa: CASSQGALAGKDTQYF; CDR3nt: TGTGCCAGCAGCCAAGGCGCTCTAGCGGGAAAAGATACGCAGTATTTT
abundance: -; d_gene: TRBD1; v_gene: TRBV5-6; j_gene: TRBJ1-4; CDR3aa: CASSKPGQGVSNEKLFF; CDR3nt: TGTGCCAGCAGCAAACCGGGACAGGGGGTTTCTAATGAAAAACTGTTTTTT
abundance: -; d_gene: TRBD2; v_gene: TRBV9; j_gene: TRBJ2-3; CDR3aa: CASSVGAGGEDTQYF; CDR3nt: TGTGCCAGCAGCGTAGGAGCGGGAGGAGAAGATACGCAGTATTTT
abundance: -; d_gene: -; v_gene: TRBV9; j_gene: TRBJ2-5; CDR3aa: CASSAPKGVAGVKETQYF; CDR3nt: TGTGCCAGCAGCGCTCCGAAGGGGGTGGCAGGGGTTAAGGAGACCCAGTACTTC
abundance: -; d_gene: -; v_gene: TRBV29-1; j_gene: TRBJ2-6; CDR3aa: CSVDPPRYPVTGANVLTF; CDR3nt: TGCAGCGTTGATCCGCCCAGATATCCCGTCACTGGGGCCAACGTCCTGACTTTC
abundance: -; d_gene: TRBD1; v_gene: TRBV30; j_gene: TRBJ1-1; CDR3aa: CAWSTTRDRGRGTEAFF; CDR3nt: TGTGCCTGGAGCACTACCCGGGACAGGGGGCGCGGTACTGAAGCTTTCTTT
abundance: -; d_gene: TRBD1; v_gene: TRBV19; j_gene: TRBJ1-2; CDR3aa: CASTTGTGGLDYGYTF; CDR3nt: TGTGCCAGTACTACAGGGACAGGGGGCCTGGACTATGGCTACACCTTC
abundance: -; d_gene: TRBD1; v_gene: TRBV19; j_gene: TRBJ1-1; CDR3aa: CASSNDRGTEAFF; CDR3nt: TGTGCCAGTAGTAACGACAGGGGAACTGAAGCTTTCTTT
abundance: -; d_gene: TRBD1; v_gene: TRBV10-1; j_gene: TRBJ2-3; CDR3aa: CASSGPGQGDSDTQYF; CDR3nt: TGCGCCAGCAGTGGCCCGGGACAGGGGGACTCGGATACGCAGTATTTT
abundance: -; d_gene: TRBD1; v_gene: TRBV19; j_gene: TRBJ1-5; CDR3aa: CASTPLDRGNQPQHF; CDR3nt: TGTGCCAGTACCCCCCTGGACAGGGGAAATCAGCCCCAGCATTTT
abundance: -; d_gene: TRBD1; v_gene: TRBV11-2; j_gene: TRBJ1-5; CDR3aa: CASSFGQGPGSNQPQHF; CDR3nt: TGTGCCAGCAGCTTCGGACAGGGGCCGGGGAGCAATCAGCCCCAGCATTTT
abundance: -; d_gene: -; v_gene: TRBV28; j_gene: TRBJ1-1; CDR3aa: CASTFSGGGTEAFF; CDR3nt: TGTGCCAGCACTTTCTCTGGGGGCGGAACTGAAGCTTTCTTT
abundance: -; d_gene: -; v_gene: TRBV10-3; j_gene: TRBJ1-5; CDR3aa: CAISESSAGNQPQHF; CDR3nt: TGTGCCATCAGTGAGTCGAGTGCAGGGAATCAGCCCCAGCATTTT
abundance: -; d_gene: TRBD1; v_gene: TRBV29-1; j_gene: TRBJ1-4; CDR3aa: CSVALQGVNEKLFF; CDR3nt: TGCAGCGTCGCCTTACAGGGGGTAAACGAAAAACTGTTTTTT
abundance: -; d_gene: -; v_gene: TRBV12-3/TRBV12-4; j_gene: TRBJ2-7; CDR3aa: CASSLAGVTENF; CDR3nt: TGTGCCAGCAGTTTAGCGGGAGTAACAGAGAACTTC
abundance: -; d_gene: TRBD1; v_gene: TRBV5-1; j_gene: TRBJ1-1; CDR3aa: CASSLSPGGSEAFF; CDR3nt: TGCGCCAGCAGCTTGTCTCCAGGGGGCTCTGAAGCTTTCTTT
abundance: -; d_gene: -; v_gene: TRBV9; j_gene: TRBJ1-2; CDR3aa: CASSVEVNYGYTF; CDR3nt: TGTGCCAGCAGCGTGGAGGTAAACTATGGCTACACCTTC
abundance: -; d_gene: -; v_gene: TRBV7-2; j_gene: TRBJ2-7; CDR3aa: CASSTYRESSYEQYF; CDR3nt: TGTGCCAGCAGCACCTACCGGGAGTCCTCCTACGAGCAGTACTTC
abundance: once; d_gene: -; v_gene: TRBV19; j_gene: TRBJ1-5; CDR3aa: CASSILLGGNQPQHF; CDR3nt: TGTGCCAGTAGTATTTTGTTAGGGGGAAATCAGCCCCAGCATTTT
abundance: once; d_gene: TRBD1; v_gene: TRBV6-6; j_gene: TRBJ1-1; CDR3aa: CASTLQGSGTEAFF; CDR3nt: TGTGCCAGCACGCTACAGGGGAGCGGGACTGAAGCTTTCTTT
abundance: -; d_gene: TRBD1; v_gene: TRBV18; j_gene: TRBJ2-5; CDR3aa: CASAPGQVQETQYF; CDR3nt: TGTGCCAGCGCACCGGGACAGGTCCAAGAGACCCAGTACTTC
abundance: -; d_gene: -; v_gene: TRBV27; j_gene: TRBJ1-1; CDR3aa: CASREEAGSEAFF; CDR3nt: TGTGCCAGCAGGGAAGAGGCTGGGAGTGAAGCTTTCTTT
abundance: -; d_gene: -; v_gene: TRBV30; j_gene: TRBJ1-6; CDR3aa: CAWALGDSPLHF; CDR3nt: TGTGCCTGGGCCTTAGGGGATTCACCCCTCCACTTT
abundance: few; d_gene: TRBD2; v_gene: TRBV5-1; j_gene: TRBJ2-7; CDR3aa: CASSPSKREGHEQYF; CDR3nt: TGCGCCAGCAGCCCATCCAAGCGGGAGGGCCACGAGCAGTACTTC
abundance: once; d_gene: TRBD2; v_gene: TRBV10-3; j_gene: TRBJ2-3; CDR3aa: CAISGGGRAGDTQYF; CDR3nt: TGTGCCATCAGTGGCGGCGGGAGGGCCGGGGATACGCAGTATTTT
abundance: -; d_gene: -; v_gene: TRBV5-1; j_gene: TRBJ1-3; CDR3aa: CASSPDTGNTIYF; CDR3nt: TGCGCCAGCAGCCCGGACACTGGAAACACCATATATTTT
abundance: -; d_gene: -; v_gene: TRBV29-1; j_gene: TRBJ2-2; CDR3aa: CSVGLTRYTGELFF; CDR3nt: TGCAGCGTTGGTTTAACTCGTTACACCGGGGAGCTGTTTTTT
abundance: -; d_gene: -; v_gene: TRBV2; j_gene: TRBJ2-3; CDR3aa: CASSGLDSTDTQYF; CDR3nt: TGTGCCAGCAGTGGACTGGATAGCACAGATACGCAGTATTTT
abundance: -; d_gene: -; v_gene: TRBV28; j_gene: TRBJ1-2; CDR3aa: CASSLRGRGNYGYTF; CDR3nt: TGTGCCAGCAGTTTAAGGGGCAGAGGTAACTATGGCTACACCTTC
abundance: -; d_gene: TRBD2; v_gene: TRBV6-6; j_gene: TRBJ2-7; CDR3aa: CASRPESGRVYEQYF; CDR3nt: TGTGCCAGCAGACCAGAAAGCGGGAGGGTATACGAGCAGTACTTC
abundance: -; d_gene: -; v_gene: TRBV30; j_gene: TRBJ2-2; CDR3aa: CAWSGAVWGELFF; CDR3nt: TGTGCCTGGAGTGGGGCCGTTTGGGGGGAGCTGTTTTTT
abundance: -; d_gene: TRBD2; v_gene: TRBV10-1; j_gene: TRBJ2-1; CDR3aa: CASSIAGGNEQFF; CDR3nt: TGCGCCAGTAGTATAGCGGGAGGGAATGAGCAGTTCTTC